These T cell receptor beta chains were read from a single sample in a study of cytomegalovirus exposure and HLA in healthy donors. The table came from immunoSEQ multiplex PCR; TCRdb's copy has only in-frame clones and leaves some out. The sample lists about 73,000 clones; around 75% were seen once. Sequencing was carried out using PBMCs. These receptors were collected from a man aged 65 to 85 in good health and CMV-seronegative. Each CDR3 is given with its conserved first and last residue. The D gene is left open where the match is weak. The listing skips clone size in some rows; elsewhere it reads once, few, many or a size class.

>few|TRBJ1-2|.|TRBV6-6
TGTGCCAGCAGTACTCAACAGGGTGGGCACTATGGCTACACCTTC
CASSTQQGGHYGYTF
>.|TRBJ1-1|.|TRBV5-1
TGCGCCAGCAGCCCTATCTCTGGGGCAGACACTGAAGCTTTCTTT
CASSPISGADTEAFF
>.|TRBJ2-2|.|TRBV19
TGTGCCAGTACATTGGGGGCCAACACCGGGGAGCTGTTTTTT
CASTLGANTGELFF
>.|TRBJ2-1|TRBD2|TRBV27
TGTGCCAGCAGTGGGGCCGGGACTAGGTATGGAGAGCAGTTCTTC
CASSGAGTRYGEQFF
>.|TRBJ2-1|TRBD2|TRBV9
TGTGCCACCACCCCGGGACTAGCGCGGAATGAGCAGTTCTTC
CATTPGLARNEQFF
>.|TRBJ1-5|.|TRBV6-6
TGTGCCAGCAGTTACAGGCAGGCTAGCAATCAGCCCCAGCATTTT
CASSYRQASNQPQHF
>.|TRBJ2-2|TRBD2|TRBV5-1
TGCGCCAGCAGCTTGGTTGCGGGAGTGGGCACCGGGGAGCTGTTTTTT
CASSLVAGVGTGELFF
>few|TRBJ2-3|TRBD1|TRBV2
TGTGCCAGCAGTCGACAGGGGAGTCGGGCAGATACGCAGTATTTT
CASSRQGSRADTQYF
>few|TRBJ1-1|.|TRBV6-5
TGTGCCAGCAGTTACTCTACTTGGAGCATGAACACTGAAGCTTTCTTT
CASSYSTWSMNTEAFF
>.|TRBJ2-3|.|TRBV4-3
TGCGCCAGCAGCCAAGTTGGGTCCGGAGGTACGCAGTATTTT
CASSQVGSGGTQYF
>.|TRBJ2-1|TRBD2|TRBV6-5
TGTGCCTCCCGGGACTACAGATACAATGAGCAGTTCTTC
CASRDYRYNEQFF
>.|TRBJ1-1|.|TRBV19
TGTGCCAGTAGTATAGGGACAGCGGGGGCGATGAACACTGAAGCTTTCTTT
CASSIGTAGAMNTEAFF
>.|TRBJ2-3|.|TRBV4-3
TGCGCCAGCAGCCAAGATCTTGGGGGCACGGGCACAGATACGCAGTATTTT
CASSQDLGGTGTDTQYF
>.|TRBJ1-2|TRBD1|TRBV18
TGTGCCAGCTCATCGGGACAGAACTATGGCTACACCTTC
CASSSGQNYGYTF
>.|TRBJ2-3|TRBD2|TRBV10-3
TGTGCCATCAGTGAGTCGGCTCGGCGGGGGGGTACAGATACGCAGTATTTT
CAISESARRGGTDTQYF
>.|TRBJ2-1|.|TRBV9
TGTGCCAGCAGCCGCTCAGGGCAGGGGCCGTACAATGAGCAGTTCTTC
CASSRSGQGPYNEQFF
>.|TRBJ1-5|.|TRBV18
TGTGCCAGCTCACCGGGCCTAGCGGGGAATCAGCCCCAGCATTTT
CASSPGLAGNQPQHF
>once|TRBJ2-7|TRBD1|TRBV7-9
TGTGCCAGCAGCCTCGGGACAGGGGGCAACGAGCAGTACTTC
CASSLGTGGNEQYF
>.|TRBJ2-6|TRBD1|TRBV7-8
TGTGCCAGCAGTAGGGGGCTCGACCTGTCTGGGGCCAACGTCCTGACTTTC
CASSRGLDLSGANVLTF
>few|TRBJ1-5|.|TRBV28
TGTGCCAGCAGTTTGGTACGGGGGAATCAGCCCCAGCATTTT
CASSLVRGNQPQHF
>.|TRBJ1-1|.|TRBV6-5
TGTGCCAGCAGTTACGGCCGGGTGCAGAACACTGAAGCTTTCTTT
CASSYGRVQNTEAFF
>.|TRBJ1-1|.|TRBV25-1
TGTGCCAGCAGTGATACGGGGTACACTGAAGCTTTCTTT
CASSDTGYTEAFF
>.|TRBJ1-1|.|TRBV7-9
TGTGCCAGCAGCTCAGGCCTGGGGGGGCGCATTGCTGAAGCTTTCTTT
CASSSGLGGRIAEAFF
>once|TRBJ1-2|.|TRBV4-3
TGCGCCAGCAGCCAAGATGCAGGGACTAACTATGGCTACACCTTC
CASSQDAGTNYGYTF
>.|TRBJ2-2|TRBD2|TRBV11-2
TGTGCCAGCAGCTCTTTTGGGACTAGCGGGGGGAACACCGGGGAGCTGTTTTTT
CASSSFGTSGGNTGELFF
>.|TRBJ1-3|.|TRBV19
TGTGCCAGTAGTATCGAAGCCTCTGGAAACACCATATATTTT
CASSIEASGNTIYF
>.|TRBJ2-5|TRBD2|TRBV9
TGTGCCAGCAGCGTAGAAGCGGGAGGGAGGGGAGAGACCCAGTACTTC
CASSVEAGGRGETQYF
>.|TRBJ1-3|.|TRBV6-5
TGTGCCAGCAGTTCACAGGGAAACACCATATATTTT
CASSSQGNTIYF
>.|TRBJ1-4|TRBD1|TRBV28
TGTGCCAGCAGTGGGGATCCTGGACAGGGTAACGAAAAACTGTTTTTT
CASSGDPGQGNEKLFF
>.|TRBJ2-1|TRBD2|TRBV9
TGTGCCAGCAGCGGAAAATTCGGGACTAGCGCCTACAATGAGCAGTTCTTC
CASSGKFGTSAYNEQFF
>.|TRBJ2-7|TRBD1|TRBV7-8
TGTGCCAGCAGCTTACCCGGGACAGGGTTCTACGAGCAGTACTTC
CASSLPGTGFYEQYF
>few|TRBJ1-3|.|TRBV7-6
TGTGCCAGCAGCCCATCACAGGGTATAGGGACGGCCTCTGGAAACACCATATATTTT
CASSPSQGIGTASGNTIYF
>.|TRBJ2-7|.|TRBV6-1
TGTGCCAGCAGTGAACGCAGGCAGGCAAGTGGGCAGTACTTC
CASSERRQASGQYF
>.|TRBJ1-1|TRBD1|TRBV27
TGTGTCAGCAGTTTCAGGGGGCGGTCGAACACTGAAGCTTTCTTT
CVSSFRGRSNTEAFF
>.|TRBJ2-5|TRBD2|TRBV30
TGTGCCTGGGACTTAGCGGGGCAAGAGACCCAGTACTTC
CAWDLAGQETQYF
>.|TRBJ1-5|TRBD1|TRBV7-2
TGTGCCAGCAGCGGGACAGGGGCGTCCCAGCCCCAGCATTTT
CASSGTGASQPQHF
>few|TRBJ1-1|.|TRBV6-6
TGTGCCAGCAGTTATGAGGGTTCGAACACTGAAGCTTTCTTT
CASSYEGSNTEAFF
>.|TRBJ1-5|TRBD1|TRBV23-1
TGCGCCAGCAGTCAGGACAGGGGTAAGAATCAGCCCCAGCATTTT
CASSQDRGKNQPQHF
>.|TRBJ2-5|TRBD2|TRBV9
TGTGCCAGCAGCCCCAGGACTAGCGCGGAGACCCAGTACTTC
CASSPRTSAETQYF
>.|TRBJ2-3|.|TRBV6-1
TGTGCCAGCAGTGAACCTCCGGTTAGCACAGATACGCAGTATTTT
CASSEPPVSTDTQYF
>.|TRBJ2-1|TRBD2|TRBV7-9
TGTGCCAGCAGCGCCTATGGACTAGCGGGAGGAAAATACAATGAGCAGTTCTTC
CASSAYGLAGGKYNEQFF
>.|TRBJ1-5|TRBD1|TRBV6-6
TGTGCCAGCAGAGACGACAGGGGGCTCGGCAATCAGCCCCAGCATTTT
CASRDDRGLGNQPQHF
>.|TRBJ2-5|TRBD1|TRBV6-1
TGTGCCAGCACGGGACAGGGATTTTTGGAGACCCAGTACTTC
CASTGQGFLETQYF
>.|TRBJ2-6|TRBD2|TRBV18
TGTGCCAGCTCACCAATTGTTGGGACTAGCGGGGGCTCTGGGGCCAACGTCCTGACTTTC
CASSPIVGTSGGSGANVLTF
>.|TRBJ1-6|.|TRBV9
TGTGCCAGCAGCCAGACAGCTTTTAATTCACCCCTCCACTTT
CASSQTAFNSPLHF
>.|TRBJ2-5|TRBD2|TRBV30
TGTGCCTGGGGTAGCGGGAATCAAGAGACCCAGTACTTC
CAWGSGNQETQYF
>.|TRBJ1-2|.|TRBV7-9
TGTGCCAGCACCATCAGAAGGGGGTTTGGGAACTATGGCTACACCTTC
CASTIRRGFGNYGYTF
>.|TRBJ2-1|.|TRBV5-1
TGCGCCAGCAGACAGGAGTCCTACAATGAGCAGTTCTTC
CASRQESYNEQFF
>.|TRBJ2-3|TRBD1|TRBV10-1
TGCGCCAGCAGTTCCGGGACAGGGGAAGATACGCAGTATTTT
CASSSGTGEDTQYF
>.|TRBJ2-1|TRBD2|TRBV19
TGTGCCAGTAGGCAGCTACTAGCGGGAGGAGGATCCTACAATGAGCAGTTCTTC
CASRQLLAGGGSYNEQFF
>few|TRBJ2-3|.|TRBV5-6
TGTGCCAGCAGCGCCCAGGGGGGCCCGCAGTATTTT
CASSAQGGPQYF
>.|TRBJ2-1|TRBD1|TRBV19
TGTGCCAGTAGTGCGCCGGGACAGAGCTCCTACAATGAGCAGTTCTTC
CASSAPGQSSYNEQFF
>few|TRBJ2-1|TRBD1|TRBV12-5
TGTGCTAGTGGTTTGTGGGACAGGGGGAAAGGGAATTACAATGAGCAGTTCTTC
CASGLWDRGKGNYNEQFF